The next 9 T cell receptor beta chains were all read from a single sample in a study of CD8 T cells in Susac syndrome. Random hexamers served to reverse transcribe roughly 0.45 to 1 ug RNA. TCRdb passed the immunoSEQ multiplex PCR reads through MiXCR, listing each CDR3 protein once. In the table there are 70,000 or so distinct CDR3 sequences, about 95% of which are singletons. Sequences were obtained from CD8+ T cells from PBMCs. The source of these receptors is a human donor with multiple sclerosis.

V usage is TRBV4-1 and J usage is TRBJ1-2; TRBD1 aligns across 11 bases. The V and J ends lost 3 bases and 14 bases, in that order; junction bases with no gene match: 8. The CDR3 runs to 13 residues. Looked up from germline, CDR1 is MGHRA and CDR2 is YSYEKL. CDR3 protein: CASSHHGDRGKTF. The CDR3 DNA follows: TGCGCCAGCAGCCACCACGGGGACAGGGGGAAAACCTTC.

The chain carries TRBV14 and TRBJ2-7; a possible D gene is TRBD2 (7 bases). The V gene lost 7 bases and the J gene lost 0 bases, with 10 bases spanning the gap. Germline CDR1 SGHDN, CDR2 FVKESK. The CDR3 length is 13 residues. In DNA form, the CDR3 reads TGTGCCAGCAAGGGGGGGTCCTCCTACGAGCAGTACTTC. It yields the protein CASKGGSSYEQYF. Based on the CDR3 plus reference TRBV14 and TRBJ2-7, the full variable domain is EAGVTQFPSHSVIEKGQTVTLRCDPISGHDNLYWYRRVMGKEIKFLLHFVKESKQDESGMPNNRFLAERTGGTYSTLKVQPAELEDSGVYFCASKGGSSYEQYFGPGTRLTVT.

V is TRBV13 and J is TRBJ2-1, with 8 bases that match TRBD1. The V gene's germline CDR1 is PRHDT and CDR2 FYEKMQ (reference sequence). After removal of 5 bases from V and 3 bases from J, the junction contained 6 bases not matched to a gene. This CDR3 is 15 amino acids long. CDR3 nucleotide sequence: TGTGCCAGCAGCCCCAGGGGGCCGATCTACAATGAGCAGTTCTTC. It yields the protein CASSPRGPIYNEQFF.

This chain's CDR3 is CASSQEEVRSQETQYF. CDR3 nucleotide sequence: TGCGCCAGCAGCCAAGAAGAAGTGAGATCCCAAGAGACCCAGTACTTC. V and J are TRBV4-1 and TRBJ2-5; D remains ambiguous. V was shortened by 0 bases and J by 1 base, with 12 bases between the two germline ends. Germline CDR1 MGHRA, CDR2 YSYEKL. The CDR3 sequence is 16 residues long.

The CDR3 region has the DNA TGCAGTGCTATGGACAGGGTTACTAATGGCTACACCTTC. It yields the protein CSAMDRVTNGYTF. This sequence joins TRBV20-1 and TRBJ1-2, with 8 bases that match TRBD1. Germline values: CDR1 DFQATT, CDR2 SNEGSKA (reference sequence). V was clipped by 4 bases and J by 6 bases; unmatched bases: 7. This CDR3 is 13 amino acids long.

The chain has TRBV9 and TRBJ1-1, with D maybe TRBD1 (6 bases). The CDR3 runs to 14 residues. Germline V gene lookup returns CDR1 SGDLS and CDR2 YYNGEE. Trimming stripped 0 bases from V and 5 bases from J, with 11 bases between. The CDR3 sequence: CASSVEGVRTEAFF. The CDR3 DNA follows: TGTGCCAGCAGCGTAGAGGGGGTGAGGACTGAAGCTTTCTTT.

This rearrangement joins TRBV3-1 to TRBJ2-1; perhaps D is TRBD1 or TRBD2 (5 bases each). In germline, CDR1 is LGHDT, CDR2 YNNKEL (reference sequence). This CDR3 spans 13 amino acids. Trimming removed 4 bases at V and 6 bases at J, with 10 bases between. CDR3 sequence (DNA): TGTGCCAGCAGCCCGGGGACCTTCAATGAGCAGTTCTTC. Translating it yields CASSPGTFNEQFF.

The rearrangement links TRBV5-6 to TRBJ2-7; TRBD2 matches at 10 bases. Unmatched junction bases numbered 5, after V lost 2 bases and J lost 6 bases. The CDR3 is 14 residues long. Germline V lookup: CDR1 SGHDT, CDR2 YYEEEE. CDR3 in DNA: TGTGCCAGCAGCTTCAGCGGGAGGGCCTCCGAGCAGTACTTC. This translates into CASSFSGRASEQYF. Together with reference TRBV5-6 and TRBJ2-7, the CDR3 gives the full variable domain: DAGVTQSPTHLIKTRGQQVTLRCSPKSGHDTVSWYQQALGQGPQFIFQYYEEEERQRGNFPDRFSGHQFPNYSSELNVNALLLGDSALYLCASSFSGRASEQYFGPGTRLTVT.

The rearrangement links TRBV7-6 to TRBJ1-2; the match to TRBD1 covers 8 bases. CDR1 and CDR2 from the germline V gene are SGHVS and FNYEAQ. Trimming took 4 bases from V and 8 from J; bases not matched to a gene: 9. The CDR3 runs 14 residues. The CDR3 DNA reads as TGTGCCAGCAGCTCCCCTTCAGGGGGCGGCGGCTACACCTTC. Translation: CASSSPSGGGGYTF.